Shown below are 7 T cell receptor beta chains from a single sample sequenced in a study of beta chain features in type 1 diabetes. The study, taken as a whole, reports: Within each of all four CD4+ subsets, Type 1 diabetes patients had TCRB CDR3s that were moderately but significantly shorter.

These receptors lack a known antigen. The authors reverse transcribed all of the isolated RNA, so sequencing captured expressed TCRB transcripts. Sequencing used immunoSEQ multiplex PCR; TCRdb keeps in-frame clones, though not all of them. The repertoire includes about 120,000 clones, roughly 15% of them detected once, and 2% to 3% sits in the top ten. The sequencing sample was made of central memory CD4+ T cells from blood. The receptors derive from a man aged 30 to 45 with type 1 diabetes.

The chain carries TRBV2 and TRBJ1-2; a possible D gene is TRBD1 (5 bases). Trimming took off 6 bases at V and 5 bases at J, with 13 bases between the two ends. The CDR3 runs 13 residues. Germline CDR1 and CDR2: SNHLY and FYNNEI. The CDR3 DNA sequence: TGTGCCAGCAGACTCGACAGCCTTTATGGCTACACCTTC. It encodes CASRLDSLYGYTF.

This clone was picked up a small number of times. This chain connects TRBV7-9 to TRBJ2-7; D might be TRBD2 (6 bases). Trimming took 6 bases from V and 6 from J, leaving 12 bases between them. The CDR3 runs 12 residues. Germline V gene lookup returns CDR1 SEHNR and CDR2 FQNEAQ (reference sequence). The CDR3 sequence is CASSPDYREQYF. In DNA form, the CDR3 reads TGTGCCAGCAGTCCGGACTACCGCGAGCAGTACTTC.

The count of this clone is one. The chain employs TRBV7-9 and TRBJ2-1; D is possibly TRBD1 (5 bases). The CDR3 runs 16 residues. V was trimmed by 2 bases and J by 2 bases, leaving 13 bases between them. Germline V lookup: CDR1 SEHNR, CDR2 FQNEAQ (reference sequence). The CDR3 protein is CASSLKGVGAYNEQFF. The CDR3 coding sequence is TGTGCCAGCAGCTTAAAGGGTGTAGGGGCCTACAATGAGCAGTTCTTC.

This chain links TRBV30 with TRBJ1-2; TRBD1 agrees at 8 bases. Trimming removed 2 bases from V and 5 bases from J; junction bases left unmatched: 4. The CDR3 length is 13 residues. Germline CDR1 and CDR2: GTSNPN and SVGIG (reference sequence). CDR3 residues: CAWSPDRGYGYTF. The CDR3 coding sequence is TGTGCCTGGAGTCCCGACAGGGGTTATGGCTACACCTTC.

This clone appeared once. V is TRBV5-4 and J is TRBJ2-5, with TRBD2 as a possible D gene (5 bases). The CDR3 has 14 residues. Deletions cut 0 bases from V and 4 bases from J, with 10 bases between. Germline loops: CDR1 SGHNT, CDR2 YYREEE (reference sequence). The CDR3 region is CASSLAGGGETQYF. The DNA of the CDR3 is TGTGCCAGCAGCTTGGCCGGAGGAGGAGAGACCCAGTACTTC. Filled out from reference TRBV5-4 and TRBJ2-5, the complete variable domain reads ETGVTQSPTHLIKTRGQQVTLRCSSQSGHNTVSWYQQALGQGPQFIFQYYREEENGRGNFPPRFSGLQFPNYSSELNVNALELDDSALYLCASSLAGGGETQYFGPGTRLLVL.

V gene TRBV4-3 combines with J gene TRBJ2-3; D unclear. The germline CDR1 and CDR2 sequences are LGHNA and YSLEER. Deletions cut 0 bases from V and 4 bases from J, with 11 bases between. The CDR3 loop spans 15 amino acids. The CDR3 bases are TGCGCCAGCAGCCAAGATTCGGGCAGTCCAGATACGCAGTATTTT. Its protein product is CASSQDSGSPDTQYF.

This clone has just a few counts. The chain combines TRBV19 with TRBJ1-1; D gene ambiguous. The CDR3 loop spans 10 amino acids. Germline lookup yields CDR1 LNHDA and CDR2 SQIVND (reference sequence). V dropped 6 bases and J dropped 8 bases, with 7 bases sitting between them. The CDR3 DNA reads TGTGCCAGTAGACATTTCGAAGCTTTCTTT. Translated: CASRHFEAFF.